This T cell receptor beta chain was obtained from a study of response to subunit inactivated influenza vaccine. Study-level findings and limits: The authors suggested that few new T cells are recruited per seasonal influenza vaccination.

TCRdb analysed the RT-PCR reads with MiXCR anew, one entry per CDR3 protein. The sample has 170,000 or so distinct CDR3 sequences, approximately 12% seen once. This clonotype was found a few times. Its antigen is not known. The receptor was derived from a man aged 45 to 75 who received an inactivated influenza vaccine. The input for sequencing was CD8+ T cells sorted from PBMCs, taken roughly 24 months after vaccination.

CDR3 in DNA: TGCGCCAGCAGCCGGGACGGTGCAACTAATGAAAAACTGTTTTTT. Its protein product is CASSRDGATNEKLFF. V and J are TRBV4-3 and TRBJ1-4; D might be TRBD1 (5 bases). The CDR3 is 15 amino acids. From germline, CDR1 is LGHNA and CDR2 YSLEER. The V gene lost 4 bases and the J gene lost 0 bases, with 9 bases spanning the gap.